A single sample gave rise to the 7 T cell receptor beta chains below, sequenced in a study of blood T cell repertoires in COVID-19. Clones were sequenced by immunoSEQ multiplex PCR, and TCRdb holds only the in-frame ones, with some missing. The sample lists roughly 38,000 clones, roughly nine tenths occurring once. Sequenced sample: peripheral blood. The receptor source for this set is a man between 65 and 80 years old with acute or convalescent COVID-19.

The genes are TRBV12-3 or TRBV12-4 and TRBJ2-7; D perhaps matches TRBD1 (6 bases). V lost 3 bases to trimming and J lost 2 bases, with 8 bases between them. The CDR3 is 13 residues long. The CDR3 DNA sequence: TGTGCCAGCAGTTTTTCAGGGGCCTACGAGCAGTACTTC. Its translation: CASSFSGAYEQYF.

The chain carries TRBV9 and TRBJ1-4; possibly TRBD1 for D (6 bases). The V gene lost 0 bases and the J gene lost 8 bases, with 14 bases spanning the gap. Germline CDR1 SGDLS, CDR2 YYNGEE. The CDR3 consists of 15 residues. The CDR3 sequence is CASSVEGRGREKLFF. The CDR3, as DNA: TGTGCCAGCAGCGTAGAGGGCAGGGGTCGGGAAAAACTGTTTTTT. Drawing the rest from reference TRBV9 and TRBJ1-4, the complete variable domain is DSGVTQTPKHLITATGQRVTLRCSPRSGDLSVYWYQQSLDQGLQFLIQYYNGEERAKGNILERFSAQQFPDLHSELNLSSLELGDSALYFCASSVEGRGREKLFFGSGTQLSVL.

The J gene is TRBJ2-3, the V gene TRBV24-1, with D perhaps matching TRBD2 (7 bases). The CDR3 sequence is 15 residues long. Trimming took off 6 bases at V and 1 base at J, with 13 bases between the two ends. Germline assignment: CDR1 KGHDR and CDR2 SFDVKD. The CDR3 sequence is CATSPGGAGTDTQYF. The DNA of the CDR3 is TGTGCCACCAGTCCGGGGGGCGCCGGCACAGATACGCAGTATTTT.

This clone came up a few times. The CDR3 DNA is TGTGCCAGCAGCCAAGATAACTCTATTACTCAAGAGACCCAGTACTTC. It yields the protein CASSQDNSITQETQYF. J is TRBJ2-5 and V is TRBV14; no reliable D call. The CDR3 contains 16 residues. Per germline, CDR1 SGHDN and CDR2 FVKESK. V shed 0 bases and J shed 2 bases, with 13 bases lying between them.

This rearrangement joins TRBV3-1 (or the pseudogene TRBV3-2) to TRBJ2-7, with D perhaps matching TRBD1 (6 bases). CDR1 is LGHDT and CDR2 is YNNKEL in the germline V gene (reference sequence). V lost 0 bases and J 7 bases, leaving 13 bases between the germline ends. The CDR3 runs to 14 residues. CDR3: CASSQEYRAGEQYF. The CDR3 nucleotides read TGTGCCAGCAGCCAAGAATACAGGGCGGGTGAGCAGTACTTC.

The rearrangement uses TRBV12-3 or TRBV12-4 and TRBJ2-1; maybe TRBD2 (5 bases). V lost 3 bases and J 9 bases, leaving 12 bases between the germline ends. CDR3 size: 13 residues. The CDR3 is CASSLRGLAEQFF. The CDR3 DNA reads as TGTGCCAGCAGTTTGAGAGGGTTGGCTGAGCAGTTCTTC.

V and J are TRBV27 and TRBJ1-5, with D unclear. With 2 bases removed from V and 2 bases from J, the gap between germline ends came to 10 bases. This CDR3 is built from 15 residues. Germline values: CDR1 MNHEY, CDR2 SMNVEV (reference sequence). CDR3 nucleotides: TGTGCCAGCAGTTTAAGAGGGCAGGGCAATCAGCCCCAGCATTTT. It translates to CASSLRGQGNQPQHF.